This is a list of T cell receptor beta chains from one sample in a study of blood T cell repertoires in COVID-19. The method was immunoSEQ multiplex PCR; TCRdb's version includes in-frame clones alone and lacks a portion of them. The data hold 250,000 to 400,000 clones, with roughly 90% observed a single time. The sequenced material came from peripheral blood. Receptors originate from a young woman with COVID-19, enrolled during active disease. Both conserved end residues are part of each CDR3. The order of the fields is V gene, J gene, D gene, clone size, CDR3 DNA, CDR3 protein. The D gene is left open where the match is weak. Clone size appears in some rows only: once, few, many, or a class for an expanded clone.

>TRBV9|TRBJ1-1|NA|NA
TGTGCCAGCAGCGGTGGCGGGGGAGGGAACACTGAAGCTTTCTTT
CASSGGGGGNTEAFF
>TRBV19|TRBJ2-5|NA|few
TGTGCCAGTAGTATAAGTTGGGCAGAGACCCAGTACTTC
CASSISWAETQYF
>TRBV4-1|TRBJ2-1|NA|NA
TGCGCCAGCAGCCAACCTCCTAGGGCGGGGCGAATAGGCAATGAGCAGTTCTTC
CASSQPPRAGRIGNEQFF
>TRBV19|TRBJ2-1|TRBD2|few
TGTGCCAGTAGTACCGGACTAGCGGCCTACAATGAGCAGTTCTTC
CASSTGLAAYNEQFF
>TRBV7-6|TRBJ2-3|TRBD2|NA
TGTGCCAGCAGCTTAGGGTCGGCGGGAGGCACTAGCACAGATACGCAGTATTTT
CASSLGSAGGTSTDTQYF
>TRBV10-3|TRBJ1-1|NA|NA
TGTGCCATCATGGAGGAGGGAAAGGAGACTGAAGCTTTCTTT
CAIMEEGKETEAFF
>TRBV7-6|TRBJ2-5|NA|NA
TGTGCCAGCAGCCCAATGTCCGAGACCCAGTACTTC
CASSPMSETQYF
>TRBV7-9|TRBJ2-7|TRBD1|NA
TGTGCCAGCAGCTTAGTACAGGGGTCGTTTTACGAGCAGTACTTC
CASSLVQGSFYEQYF
>TRBV10-2|TRBJ1-6|TRBD1|NA
TGCGCCAGCAGTTCGGGACAGGATAATTCACCCCTCCACTTT
CASSSGQDNSPLHF
>TRBV28|TRBJ2-1|NA|once
TGTGCCAGCAGTGACGGGAATGAGCAGTTCTTC
CASSDGNEQFF
>TRBV12-3/TRBV12-4|TRBJ2-2|NA|NA
TGTGCCAGCAGTTTCTCGGGGGAGCTGTTTTTT
CASSFSGELFF
>TRBV7-2|TRBJ2-5|TRBD2|NA
TGTGCCAGCAGCTTGGGACTAGCGGTATTTCAGTACTTC
CASSLGLAVFQYF
>TRBV2|TRBJ1-2|NA|NA
TGTGCCAGCAGTTACGAGGGCTTCATTTATGGCTACACCTTC
CASSYEGFIYGYTF
>TRBV5-1|TRBJ1-4|TRBD1|few
TGCGCCAGCAGCACCGGGACAGGGTACGAAAAACTGTTTTTT
CASSTGTGYEKLFF
>TRBV14|TRBJ1-5|TRBD1|NA
TGTGCCAGCAGCCCGGGACAGAATCAGCCCCAGCATTTT
CASSPGQNQPQHF
>TRBV2|TRBJ2-7|TRBD1|NA
TGTGCCAGCAAGGGACAGGGGGCTTTGGGGTCCTACGAGCAGTACTTC
CASKGQGALGSYEQYF
>TRBV3-1/TRBV3-2|TRBJ1-1|NA|once
TGTGCCAGCAGCCCTTGGACATCTATGACTGAAGCTTTCTTT
CASSPWTSMTEAFF
>TRBV3-1/TRBV3-2|TRBJ2-6|TRBD1|once
TGTGCCAGCAGCCAAGCGGCCAGGGGGTCTTCTGGGGCCAACGTCCTGACTTTC
CASSQAARGSSGANVLTF
>TRBV4-2|TRBJ2-5|NA|NA
TGTGCCAGCAGCCAAGTTCTAAGCGGAACTACTCACCAAGAGACCCAGTACTTC
CASSQVLSGTTHQETQYF
>TRBV7-9|TRBJ1-4|TRBD1|once
TGTGCCAGCAGCTTTGGGACAGGGGACGAAAAACTGTTTTTT
CASSFGTGDEKLFF
>TRBV7-3|TRBJ2-3|TRBD2|NA
TGTGCCAGCAGCTTACGTACTAGCGGCACAGATACGCAGTATTTT
CASSLRTSGTDTQYF
>TRBV14|TRBJ1-5|TRBD1|NA
TGTGCCAGCTCTAGTGGACAGGGGCAGCCCCAGCATTTT
CASSSGQGQPQHF
>TRBV18|TRBJ2-6|NA|once
TGTGCCAGCTCACCTAATAGACAGCTCTCTGGGGCCAACGTCCTGACTTTC
CASSPNRQLSGANVLTF
>TRBV9|TRBJ2-1|TRBD2|once
TGTGCCAGCAGCGTCCGGACTAGCGGGAGCTATGAGCAGTTCTTC
CASSVRTSGSYEQFF
>TRBV27|TRBJ2-2|TRBD2|NA
TGTGCCAGCAGTTTAACCCCCCTGGTAGCGGGAGGATTCGCCGGGGAGCTGTTTTTT
CASSLTPLVAGGFAGELFF
>TRBV25-1|TRBJ1-1|NA|NA
TGTGCCAGCAGTGTAGCAGGGAGGTTAACTGAAGCTTTCTTT
CASSVAGRLTEAFF
>TRBV29-1|TRBJ1-1|TRBD1|NA
TGCAGCGCCCAAGGCGGGGACAGGGCTTTT
CSAQGGDRAF
>TRBV19|TRBJ2-2|TRBD2|NA
TGTGCCAGTAGTAGGGGACTAGCGGGGGAGGCCGGGGAGCTGTTTTTT
CASSRGLAGEAGELFF
>TRBV21-1|TRBJ1-2|NA|NA
TGTGCCAGCAGCACCCGGACAGGCGGGAACTATGGCTACACCTTC
CASSTRTGGNYGYTF
>TRBV19|TRBJ2-2|TRBD2|NA
TGTGCCAGTAGTATCGGACTAGGGGTCAGCGGGGAGCTGTTTTTT
CASSIGLGVSGELFF
>TRBV2|TRBJ2-1|TRBD2|NA
TGTGCCAGCACCCTCCTGTTGGGCGGCGGGGGCAATGAGCAGTTCTTC
CASTLLLGGGGNEQFF
>TRBV7-2|TRBJ2-7|TRBD2|NA
TGTGCCAGCAGCTTAGATAGCGGCTCCGGGAGGGAGCAGTACTTC
CASSLDSGSGREQYF
>TRBV3-1/TRBV3-2|TRBJ1-2|NA|NA
TGTGCCAGCAGCCAAGGTCAGAACTCGAGGTATGGCTACACCTTC
CASSQGQNSRYGYTF
>TRBV5-1|TRBJ2-5|TRBD2|NA
TGCGCCAGCAGCGCCTCCGGGACTAGCGGGAGTGAGACCCAGTACTTC
CASSASGTSGSETQYF
>TRBV5-6|TRBJ1-1|NA|NA
TGTGCCAGCAGCATCGGCATCATGGGGGCTGGTCTTAACCCTGAAGCTTTCTTT
CASSIGIMGAGLNPEAFF
>TRBV19|TRBJ1-2|NA|once
TGTGCCAGTAGTGGGCACCTCAGGGACTATGGCTACACCTTC
CASSGHLRDYGYTF
>TRBV7-2|TRBJ2-2|NA|NA
TGTGCCAGCAGCTTCGGTACGCCCGGGGAGCTGTTTTTT
CASSFGTPGELFF
>TRBV24-1|TRBJ1-5|NA|NA
TGTGCCACCAGTGATCAGGGGCCTTCAAATCAGCCCCAGCATTTT
CATSDQGPSNQPQHF
>TRBV3-1/TRBV3-2|TRBJ1-6|NA|NA
TGTGCCAGCAGCCACGCAAGGACACATTCACCCCTCCACTTT
CASSHARTHSPLHF
>TRBV11-2|TRBJ2-7|TRBD1|NA
TGTGCCAGCAGCGTAGGGACAGTGAGCTCCTACGAGCAGTACTTC
CASSVGTVSSYEQYF
>TRBV5-1|TRBJ2-2|TRBD2|NA
TGCGCCAGCAGCTTTATTGGCGGGAGCGACACCGGGGAGCTGTTTTTT
CASSFIGGSDTGELFF
>TRBV3-1/TRBV3-2|TRBJ1-1|NA|NA
TGTGCCAGCAGCCACAAAAGGAGCACTGAAGCTTTCTTT
CASSHKRSTEAFF
>TRBV18|TRBJ2-6|NA|once
TGTGCCAGCTCACCACTGGACAGAGCTACCTCTGGGGCCAACGTCCTGACTTTC
CASSPLDRATSGANVLTF
>TRBV29-1|TRBJ1-1|NA|NA
TGCAGCGGCGCGGACTCAAGGCACACTGAAGCTTTCTTT
CSGADSRHTEAFF
>TRBV28|TRBJ1-5|NA|NA
TGTGCCAGCAGTTTATCCAGGCAGCCCCAGCATTTT
CASSLSRQPQHF
>TRBV19|TRBJ2-7|TRBD2|once
TGTGCCAGCTCTAGCGGGATAGGGCGCGAGCAGTACTTC
CASSSGIGREQYF